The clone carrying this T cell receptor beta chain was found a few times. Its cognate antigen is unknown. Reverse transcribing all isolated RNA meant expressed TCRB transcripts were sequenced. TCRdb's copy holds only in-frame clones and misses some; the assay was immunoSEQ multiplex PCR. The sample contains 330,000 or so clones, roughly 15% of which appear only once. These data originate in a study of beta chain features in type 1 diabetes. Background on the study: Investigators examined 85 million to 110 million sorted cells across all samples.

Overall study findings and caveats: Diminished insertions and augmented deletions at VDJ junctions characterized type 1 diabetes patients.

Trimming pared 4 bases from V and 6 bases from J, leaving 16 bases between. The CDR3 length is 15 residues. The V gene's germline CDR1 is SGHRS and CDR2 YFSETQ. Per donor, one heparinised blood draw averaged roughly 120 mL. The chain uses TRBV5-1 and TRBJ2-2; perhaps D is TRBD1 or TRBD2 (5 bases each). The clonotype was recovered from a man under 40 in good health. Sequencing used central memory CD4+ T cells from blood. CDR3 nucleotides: TGCGCCAGCAGCCCTGGCCACGGGGCCCCCGGGGAGCTGTTTTTT. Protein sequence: CASSPGHGAPGELFF.